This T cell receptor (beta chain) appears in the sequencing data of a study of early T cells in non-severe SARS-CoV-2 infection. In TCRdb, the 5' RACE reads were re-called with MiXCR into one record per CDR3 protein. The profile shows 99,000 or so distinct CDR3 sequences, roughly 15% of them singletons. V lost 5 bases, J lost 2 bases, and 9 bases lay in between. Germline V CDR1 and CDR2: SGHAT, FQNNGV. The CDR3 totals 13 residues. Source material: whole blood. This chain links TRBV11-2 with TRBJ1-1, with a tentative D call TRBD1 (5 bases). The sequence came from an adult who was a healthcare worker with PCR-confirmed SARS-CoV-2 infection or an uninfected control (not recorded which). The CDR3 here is CASSGDSNTEAFF. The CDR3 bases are TGTGCCAGCAGCGGAGACAGCAACACTGAAGCTTTCTTT.